This T cell receptor (beta chain) is drawn from a study of shared clonotypes between healthy human individuals (dated by TCRdb to 2020 to 2021). Notes on the research overall: The cohort comprised a couple of women and a few men aged 18 to 49 years. For each donor, three plates each were used for CD4 naive and CD4 memory, two plates were used for CD8 naive, and one plate was used for CD8 memory. The study deeply sequenced blood TCR repertoires of roughly five healthy adults to estimate repertoire size and the extent of clonotype sharing between individuals. Different laboratories and diverse techniques were used to prepare libraries and sequence TCR repertoires, to increase sequencing depth and limit assay-specific biases. Leukapheresis yielded between about 0.94 and 9 billion PBMCs per donor. The research as a whole found: Estimated clonotype richness was generally larger for naive than for memory subsets. Incomplete sequencing was indicated by rarefaction of sorted-subset datasets, despite the large sequencing depth. The small number of donors limited the genetic and exposure-history diversity represented. Sampling was restricted to blood, and TCR repertoires in tissue are likely to differ from TCR repertoires in blood. Across a few donors, around 5.4% of naive CD4, around 3.3% of naive CD8, 2.3% of memory CD4, and approximately 0.4% of memory CD8 clonotypes were shared. Pairwise subsampling led to the expectation that sequencing depth would affect the degree of clonotype sharing among donors. Clonotypes shared by all four sorted-subset donors showed higher generation probabilities than non-shared clonotypes.

Healthy HIV-negative adults with no recently reported acute infections or vaccinations were included as donors. Every donor was a Caucasian adult living in Nashville, Tennessee, USA. CD4+ T cells were enriched by magnetic negative selection, after which naive cells were positively selected on CD45RA and the negative fraction was taken as the memory subset. Blood was obtained by leukapheresis, after which PBMCs were separated by Ficoll-Histopaque density gradient centrifugation and cryopreserved in liquid nitrogen vapor phase. Purity and quantity of every magnetically sorted T cell population were checked by analytical flow cytometry. Each sorted fraction had its genomic DNA isolated and then quantified by UV absorbance on a Nanodrop 2000c. Using the deep immunoSEQ assay, TCR CDR3 regions were amplified from genomic DNA by multiplex PCR. Genomic DNA extracted from each cell subset was distributed evenly over all wells of several immunoSEQ 96-well plates, and each plate served as one replicate. For sorted subsets, each replicate PCR was loaded with about 0.2 ug genomic DNA, equivalent to 25,000 to 35,000 T cell genomes. Purified libraries were measured with a Qubit 3.0 fluorometer, size-checked on a Bioanalyzer 2100, and measured again with the KAPA Library Quantification kit. A separate single-read 150-cycle Illumina NextSeq 550 flow cell was used to sequence each immunoSEQ 96-well plate. Per the authors' processing: The immunoSEQ output contained only junctional sequences without quality scores, so filtering could not match that applied to full-length reads. Sequences were annotated with PyIR, a Python wrapper for IgBLAST v1.9, using IMGT germline references to assign V/J genes and CDR3. Any read was removed if the V/J assignment was weak (E-value above 1e-6), the CDR3 was missing, or the read contained stop codons, out-of-frame junctions, or ambiguous translated residues. V3J clonotypes were defined by identical inferred V gene, J gene, and CDR3 amino acid sequence. To compute the percentage overlap between repertoires, the number of shared unique clonotypes was divided by the size of the smaller repertoire. Repertoire richness was assessed with RTK rarefaction, the Chao1 estimator, and Recon v2.1 estimates of unobserved clonotypes. Generation probabilities for all TCRbeta clonotypes obtained by the gDNA method from a handful of donors were computed using OLGA. This immuneACCESS table, as held by TCRdb, lists in-frame sequences with V and J called but not all clones. Of the missing ones, under half trace to an unresolved V gene in checked studies; the others have no known cause. V and J calls and clone size come straight from that table; D and trimming were deduced from the DNA. For this sample there are roughly 640,000 clones; 74% appear just once. 1.5% to 2% of the sample is in the top ten clones.

The CDR3 numbers 16 residues from cysteine through phenylalanine. The DNA shown is the 48-base CDR3, in frame from base 1. Via the germline V gene, CDR1 is MDHEN and CDR2 SYDVKM. As for this clone: Its antigen is unknown. The record has no base qualities; no much larger clone is one base away.

The chain couples TRBV28 to TRBJ2-5, with 8 bases in between that match TRBD2. The J call may not be correct, given that the DNA end is closer to TRBJ2-7. The source material was memory CD4+ T cells sorted from blood. The cell subset or site label here, explained by the study, means: CD45RA-negative fraction. The source is a woman aged 30 to 39 in good health. The nucleotide sequence is TGTGCCAGCAGTTCCCCCTCCGGGACTAGGGGATACGAGCAGTACTTC. Translated, it gives CASSSPSGTRGYEQYF.